The source of this T cell receptor beta chain is a study of T-cell memory formation after mild COVID-19. Study results and caveats: A balance of CD4 and CD8 characterized clones contracting day 15 to 85, whereas later expanders leaned CD4+. Clones that contracted clustered mainly in CM and EM if CD4+ and in EMRA if CD8+.

TCRdb analysed the 5' RACE reads with MiXCR anew, one entry per CDR3 protein. The sample gives around 450,000 distinct CDR3 sequences, around 19% of which show up once; roughly 8% is in the top ten. The V gene end was trimmed by 6 bases and the J gene end by 2 bases; junction bases not matched to a gene: 8. The CDR3 sequence is 15 residues long. Turning to this clonotype: Its specificity is not known.

Sequenced sample: PBMCs or a T cell subset sorted from them (not recorded which). The clonotype originates from an adult woman who had mild COVID-19 (a few samples of this study predate the infection). Cell type and time point are not known. The chain recombines TRBV12-3 or TRBV12-4 with TRBJ2-3, with 7 bases matching TRBD1. CDR3 in DNA: TGTGCCAGCAGAGCAGACAGGGATAACACAGATACGCAGTATTTT. It encodes CASRADRDNTDTQYF.